The sequence of this TCR beta chain was determined in a study of CD8+CD57+ T cells in acquired aplastic anemia. Study results and limitations: Almost 30 shared CD8+ CDR3s appeared highly expressed within patients' immunodominant clones.

Germline V gene sequence: CDR1 LNHDA, CDR2 SQIVND (reference sequence). J was trimmed by 5 bases and V by 4 bases; bases with no gene match: 11. This CDR3 has 16 residues. Worth noting for this clonotype: What it binds is unknown.

Profiles of TCR beta VDJ and CDR3 were generated from a genomic DNA template. TCRdb re-analysed the reads in MiXCR, keeping a single row per CDR3 protein. The data show roughly 190,000 distinct CDR3 sequences, with more than 45% seen just once and approximately 9.7% held by the top ten. CD8+CD57+ cell expansion, shown by flow cytometry, had occurred in the patients selected for sequencing. The clonotype originates from a human donor with aplastic anemia. The J gene is TRBJ1-2, the V gene TRBV19; TRBD1 matches 9 bases. Sequencing used sorted CD4+, CD8+, or CD8+CD57+ T cells (not recorded which) from PBMCs. CDR3 DNA sequence: TGTGCCAGTAGTACAGGGGTCGGGACAGGGCTTTATGGCTACACCTTC. Translated: CASSTGVGTGLYGYTF.